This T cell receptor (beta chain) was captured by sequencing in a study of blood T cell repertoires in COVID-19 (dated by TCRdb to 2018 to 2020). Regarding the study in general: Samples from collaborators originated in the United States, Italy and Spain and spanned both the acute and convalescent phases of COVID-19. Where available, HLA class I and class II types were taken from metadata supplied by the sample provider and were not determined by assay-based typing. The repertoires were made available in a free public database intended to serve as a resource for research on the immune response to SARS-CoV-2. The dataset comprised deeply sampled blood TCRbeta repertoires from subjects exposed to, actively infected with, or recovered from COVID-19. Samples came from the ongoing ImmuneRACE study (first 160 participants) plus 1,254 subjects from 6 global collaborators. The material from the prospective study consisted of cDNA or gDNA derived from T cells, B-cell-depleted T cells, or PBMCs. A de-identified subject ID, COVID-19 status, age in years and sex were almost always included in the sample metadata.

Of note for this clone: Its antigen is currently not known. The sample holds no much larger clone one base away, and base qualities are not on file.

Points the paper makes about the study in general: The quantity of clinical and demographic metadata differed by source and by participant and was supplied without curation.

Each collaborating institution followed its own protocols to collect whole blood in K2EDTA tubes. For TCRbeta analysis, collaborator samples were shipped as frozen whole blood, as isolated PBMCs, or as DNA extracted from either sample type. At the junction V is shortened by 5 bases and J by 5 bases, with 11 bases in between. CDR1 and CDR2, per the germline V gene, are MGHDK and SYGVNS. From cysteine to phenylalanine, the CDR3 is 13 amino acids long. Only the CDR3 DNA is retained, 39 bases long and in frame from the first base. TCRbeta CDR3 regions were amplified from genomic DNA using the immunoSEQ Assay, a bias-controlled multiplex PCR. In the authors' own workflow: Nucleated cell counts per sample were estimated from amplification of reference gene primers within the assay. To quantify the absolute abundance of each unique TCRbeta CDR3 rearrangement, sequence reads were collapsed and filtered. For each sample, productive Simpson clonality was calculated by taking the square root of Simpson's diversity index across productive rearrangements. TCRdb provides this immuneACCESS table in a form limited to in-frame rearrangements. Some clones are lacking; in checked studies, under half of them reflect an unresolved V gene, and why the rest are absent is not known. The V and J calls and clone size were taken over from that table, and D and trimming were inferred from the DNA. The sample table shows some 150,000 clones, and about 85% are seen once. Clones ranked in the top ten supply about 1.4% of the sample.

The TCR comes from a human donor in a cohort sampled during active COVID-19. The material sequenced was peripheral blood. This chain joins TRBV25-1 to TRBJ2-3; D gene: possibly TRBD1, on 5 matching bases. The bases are TGTGCCAGCAGTCGGCAGGGCCTAGATACGCAGTATTTT. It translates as CASSRQGLDTQYF.